This entry describes one TCR beta chain. Its antigen is unidentified. This record belongs to a study of cytomegalovirus exposure and HLA in healthy donors. About the study: A prior study identified just under 120 million unique TCR beta sequences from around 180 million T cells. Study-wide results and limits: Relative to equally common others, HLA-associated TCR beta chains showed greater clonal expansion in a later analysis. In a later analysis, CMV-associated beta chains were mostly HLA-associated, it appeared.

PCR primers comprised 60 Vbeta and 13 Jbeta primers. Measured with immunoSEQ multiplex PCR; TCRdb has only the in-frame clones, and not every one. Of 150,000 or so clones listed, approximately 84% are singletons. The CDR3 loop spans 15 amino acids. V was pared by 9 bases and J by 0 bases, with 7 bases of the junction left unmatched. Per germline, CDR1 LNHDA and CDR2 SQIVND (reference sequence). What was sequenced was PBMCs. The source of this sequence is a man between 18 and 35 years old in good health and CMV-seropositive. The chain joins TRBV19 to TRBJ1-3, with TRBD1 matching over 8 bases. The CDR3 nucleotides are TGTGCCAGCAGGACAGGGCCAAGCTCTGGAAACACCATATATTTT. Encoded protein: CASRTGPSSGNTIYF.